These 3 T cell receptor beta chains were all obtained from the same sample, sequenced in a study of PD-L1 blockade in urothelial cancer. The table came from immunoSEQ multiplex PCR; TCRdb's copy has only in-frame clones and leaves some out. The table has about 19,000 clones, approximately 86% seen once. The specimen comprised PBMCs, sampled around atezolizumab (anti-PD-L1) treatment. These receptor sequences come from a man aged 50-59 years with urothelial cancer.

V gene TRBV27 combines with J gene TRBJ1-5, with D perhaps TRBD1 (5 bases). The CDR3 length is 13 residues. Trimming cost V 6 bases and J 4 bases, with 10 bases left between them. Germline CDR1 reads MNHEY; CDR2 reads SMNVEV (reference sequence). CDR3 coding DNA: TGTGCCAGCAGATATCAGGGAAATCAGCCCCAGCATTTT. Amino acids: CASRYQGNQPQHF.

This clone occurred once. J is TRBJ2-7 and V is TRBV30, with TRBD2 matching 7 bases. Germline CDR1 and CDR2: GTSNPN and SVGIG (reference sequence). This CDR3 has 13 amino acids. V shed 3 bases, J shed 4 bases, and the junction held 6 bases outside the gene matches. The CDR3 reads CAWRSGTKYEQYF. DNA of the CDR3: TGTGCCTGGAGATCCGGGACTAAATACGAGCAGTACTTC.

In its sample, this clone was seen a few times. This chain connects TRBV7-2 to TRBJ2-7, with a weak D call TRBD1 (6 bases). V was shortened by 4 bases and J by 2 bases, with 15 bases between the two germline ends. Germline loops: CDR1 SGHTA, CDR2 FQGNSA. The CDR3 length is 15 residues. The CDR3 sequence: CASSSPRGSAYEQYF. The CDR3 region has the DNA TGTGCCAGCAGCTCCCCCAGGGGATCGGCCTACGAGCAGTACTTC.